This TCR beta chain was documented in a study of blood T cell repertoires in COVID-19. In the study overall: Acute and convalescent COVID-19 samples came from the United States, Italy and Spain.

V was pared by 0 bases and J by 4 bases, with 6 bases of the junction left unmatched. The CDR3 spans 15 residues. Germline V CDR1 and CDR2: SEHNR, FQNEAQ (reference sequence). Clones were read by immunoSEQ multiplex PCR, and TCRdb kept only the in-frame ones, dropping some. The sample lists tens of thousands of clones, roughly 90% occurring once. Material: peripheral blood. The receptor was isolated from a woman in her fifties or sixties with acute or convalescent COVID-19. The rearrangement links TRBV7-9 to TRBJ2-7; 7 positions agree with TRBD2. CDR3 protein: CASSLAGQRDYEQYF. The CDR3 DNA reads TGTGCCAGCAGCTTAGCAGGCCAGCGGGATTACGAGCAGTACTTC.